This T cell receptor (beta chain) was sequenced for a study of CD8 T cells in Susac syndrome. The CDR3 covers 19 residues. Per germline, CDR1 DFQATT and CDR2 SNEGSKA (reference sequence). V shed 2 bases and J shed 0 bases, with 20 bases lying between them. An input of roughly 0.5 to 1 ug of RNA was subjected to reverse transcription using random hexamers. TCRdb recomputed calls from the immunoSEQ multiplex PCR reads with MiXCR, one row per CDR3 protein. The data contain under 200,000 distinct CDR3 sequences, approximately 95% of them seen just once; the ten biggest clones take up around 0.15%. This receptor was identified in a human donor with multiple sclerosis. What was sequenced was CD8+ T cells from PBMCs. The V call is TRBV20-1, the J call TRBJ2-6; the D call may be TRBD1 or TRBD2 (5 bases each). As DNA, the CDR3 is TGCAGTGCTAGAAACACCGGGACGGACGCAAACTCTGGGGCCAACGTCCTGACTTTC. Translating gives CSARNTGTDANSGANVLTF.